The present TCR beta chain was sequenced within a study of cytomegalovirus exposure and HLA in healthy donors (dated by TCRdb to the late 2010s). For the wider study: An earlier analysis of approximately 640 of the donors reported roughly 300 Gb of sequence data and some 100 million unique TCR beta sequences from about 200 million T cells. The study was designed to test whether signatures of past pathogen exposure could be identified by cataloging public T cell receptors. In a later genetic analysis, genome-wide SNP genotypes for about three fifths of the roughly 670 donors were used, and that subset was treated as a discovery cohort. Roughly five DR-DQ haplotypes were handled as single units for association and clustering because linkage in the cohort was strong. The number of donors typed differed by locus, with roughly 629-640 for A, B, C, DRB1 and DQB1, around 500 for DQA1, approximately 580 for DPA1, and 450 to 480 for DPB1. On average, about 240,000 unique TCR beta nucleotide sequences were sequenced per donor among 398 genotyped donors of the cohort, with about 19% of those sequences being non-productive. An early release covering some 640 HLA-typed donors comprised roughly 300 gigabases of sequencing data and approximately 80 million unique TCR sequences. Of the 398 genotyped donors, 81% fell in the genetic ancestry cluster associated with self-reported Caucasian donors. To predict cytomegalovirus infection status, the study combined high-throughput TCR immunosequencing, statistical association of individual TCRs with disease status, and machine learning. In a later analysis, previously published TCR beta repertoires from hundreds of donors were re-analyzed and high-resolution HLA genotyping was added so that TCR occurrence patterns could be studied. Rather than using new phenotypic data, the later analysis identified candidate immune exposures from TCR beta sequences and from how often those sequences occurred across donors. Using immunosequencing, the study profiled T cell repertoires from some 670 subjects and related those repertoires to cytomegalovirus serostatus. HLA typing covered class I and class II loci at four-digit resolution. Donor age, sex, ethnicity and CMV serostatus were compiled alongside the repertoire data. All discovery cohort repertoires had been generated on a single sequencing platform. An earlier analysis of some 500 of the donors applied high-throughput TCR beta sequencing to assess whether each TCR beta V gene segment acted as functional or pseudogenic. A separate validation cohort of some 130 different subjects was used in addition to the approximately 700-subject first cohort.

What the authors observed across the whole study: According to a later analysis, TCR association rates differed among HLA loci, with DRB1 alleles showing the most associated TCRs and HLA-C alleles showing the fewest. A further reported finding was that TCR beta sequences accurately predicted the HLA-A and HLA-B alleles for most subjects in the first cohort. Presence/absence analyses assumed roughly uniform sequencing depth across donors, an assumption that may not hold. Cytomegalovirus status was reported to be diagnosed by the classifier with high specificity and sensitivity in both the original and validation cohorts. Strong co-occurrence of HLA alleles, especially DR and DQ, made assigning TCR associations to individual alleles difficult. A later genetic analysis associated a missense DCLRE1C variant with V-gene and J-gene trimming of TCR beta chains, and an independent cohort replicated the association. Because some donors lacked HLA typing at each locus, the association tests relied only on the typed subset. In a later analysis, HLA-associated TCR beta chains showed more clonal expansion and lower generation probabilities than non-associated chains that were equally common. In this cohort, only TCR beta chains were sequenced, and detectable features were limited by the absence of alpha or paired-chain data. In a later analysis, 16,951 TCR beta sequences were associated with specific HLA alleles at a false discovery rate of 0.05. The earlier analysis of 587 of the donors excluded some 15 rarely observed V segments, including chromosome 9 orphons, because counts were too low. In vitro tests confirmed that a few of the cytomegalovirus-associated TCR beta chains recognize cytomegalovirus antigens. According to a later analysis, most CMV-associated TCR beta chains appeared to be HLA-restricted, and the HLA associations seemed to be driven largely by CMV exposure. A later analysis reported that several top co-occurrence clusters appeared linked to parvovirus B19, influenza, CMV and Epstein-Barr virus. Linkage disequilibrium might explain the correlated functional status among segregating V segments, but an unknown experimental factor could not be excluded. The only immune exposure information available for the cohort was CMV serostatus. The study listed 164 TCR beta chains as associated with cytomegalovirus. In an earlier analysis of 587 of the donors, most TCR beta V segments were observed in productive rearrangements about 87% or about 30% of the time, broadly matching IMGT annotations. The authors suggested that the approach could potentially be extended to other disease states and immunological phenotypes. A later genetic analysis reported fewer N-insertions in productive TCRs among donors in an Asian-associated ancestry cluster than the approximately 700-donor mean. Across donors, most TCR sequences were observed very rarely, whereas some public TCRs were present in many individuals. The sequencing pipeline was judged likely to have produced a cluster of highly shared sequence variants as a technical artifact.

Receptors were amplified or captured by the immunoSEQ multiplex PCR assay. For the multiplex PCR, a mixture combining 60 forward primers for TCR Vbeta segments and 13 reverse primers for TCR Jbeta segments was used. The CDR3 region of rearranged TCR beta genes was amplified from genomic DNA by a multiplex PCR assay. The amplified TCR beta libraries were sequenced on the Illumina HiSeq System as 87-base-pair reads. The published analysis was carried out like this. Across the 666 repertoires, a later analysis counted tens of millions of unique TCR beta chains, 9.5 million to 13 million of which were shared by at least two donors. Raw reads were error-corrected and collapsed into unique sequences by a nearest-neighbor algorithm in which closely related sequences were merged to remove PCR and sequencing errors. V, D and J gene segments were assigned by aligning CDR3 sequences to IMGT reference sequences. Each retained sequence needed at least a six-nucleotide match to both a V gene segment and a J gene segment. Rearrangements were classified as productive when the CDR3 lacked stop codons and remained in frame with V and J, and all other rearrangements were classified as non-productive. CDR3 was defined by IMGT convention, running from the second conserved V-encoded cysteine to the conserved J-encoded phenylalanine. Sequences without an unambiguous match to a single V gene segment were excluded from the earlier analysis of a few hundred of the donors. In an earlier analysis of a few hundred of the donors, V segments were called functional above 56.7% productive rearrangements and were called segregating when the between-donor standard deviation exceeded 5%. A statistical classification framework was developed to diagnose cytomegalovirus status using the catalog of TCR beta chain sequences. In a later analysis, TCR nucleotide sequences were compared against IMGT/GENE-DB human TR gene sequences so that V and J genes could be assigned. In a later analysis, CDR3 sequences and most-parsimonious VDJ recombination scenarios were assigned using the TCRdist pipeline. In a later analysis, each TCR beta chain was defined by its CDR3 amino acid sequence together with its V-gene family, and reads without a unique V-gene family were excluded. A later analysis removed roughly 590 highly shared, low-generation-probability nucleotide sequences to deal with suspected cross-contamination and a sequencing artifact. In a later analysis, a clonal expansion index for each public chain was calculated from normalized within-repertoire ranks of inferred template counts. A later analysis computed generation probabilities with a VDJ recombination model fitted to out-of-frame rearrangements, and checked the results against IGoR. In a later analysis, hypergeometric tests were used to score TCR-TCR, TCR-HLA and TCR-CMV co-occurrence, with a repertoire-size bias correction applied to TCR pairs. A later analysis estimated false discovery rates by permuting HLA or CMV assignments 20 times. In a later analysis, co-occurring TCRs were grouped using DBSCAN, with TCRdist sequence similarity added in when clustering inside HLA-allele-positive subsets. Co-occurrence clustering excluded repertoires with fewer than 30,000 or more than 120,000 public chains, plus five with anomalous nucleotide sharing. TCRdb took this table from immuneACCESS and kept in-frame rearrangements with V and J called. Such tables lack part of the clones; where checked against another copy, unresolved V genes explain under half of the gap, and the rest is unexplained. V and J calls and clone size are given by that table; D and trimming were obtained from the DNA. The sample table contains about 160,000 clones; only one count was recorded for more than 75% of them. The ten largest clones take up 8.5% to 10% of the sample.

In total, about 650 healthy bone marrow donors made up the cohort. Cohort members were all nominally healthy when sampled, although unrecorded immune exposures were likely present. The donor was CMV seropositive and was included in the group of 270 or so seropositive cohort members. A peripheral blood sample was provided by each donor, and peripheral blood mononuclear cells were used for TCR beta sequencing. Genomic DNA extraction from the blood cell samples was performed with the Qiagen DNeasy Blood Extraction Kit. A note on this clone: The antigen this receptor binds is unknown. Base quality data are lacking; no much larger clone is found one base away.

This TCR was recovered from a man between 18 and 35 years old in good health and CMV-seropositive. The sample consisted of PBMCs.

CDR3 reads: CASSVDRGGELFF. The nucleotides read TGTGCCAGCAGCGTAGACAGGGGAGGGGAGCTGTTTTTT. The chain is made from TRBV9 and TRBJ2-2, with 7 junctional bases fitting TRBD1. The CDR3 numbers 13 residues from cysteine through phenylalanine. Only the CDR3 region is kept as DNA, spanning 39 bases read in frame from base 1. CDR1 SGDLS and CDR2 YYNGEE are derived from the germline V gene. V and J are trimmed by 0 bases and 8 bases, and the gene matches miss 1 base of the junction. Reference TRBV9 and TRBJ2-2 proteins supply the regions before and after the CDR3; the full variable domain is: DSGVTQTPKHLITATGQRVTLRCSPRSGDLSVYWYQQSLDQGLQFLIQYYNGEERAKGNILERFSAQQFPDLHSELNLSSLELGDSALYFCASSVDRGGELFFGEGSRLTVL.